Detailed here is one T cell receptor (beta chain). CDR1 DFQATT and CDR2 SNEGSKA come from the germline V gene (reference sequence). The CDR3 sequence is 22 residues long. V lost 3 bases to trimming and J lost 0 bases; unmatched junction nucleotides: 23. This table comes from immunoSEQ multiplex PCR, and its TCRdb copy is limited to in-frame clones, with some not included. The repertoire has around 19,000 clones, approximately 88% of them found once; the top ten carry about 8.3%. These data come from a study of blood T cell repertoires in COVID-19. The sequencing input was peripheral blood. This rearrangement joins TRBV20-1 to TRBJ2-1, with TRBD2 matching over 10 bases. This TCR was recovered from a human donor in a cohort sampled during active COVID-19. The donor label of this sample is uncertain. CDR3 coding DNA: TGCAGTGCTAGTCGAACTAGCGGGATTATATTACCGAGTACGAGCTCCTACAATGAGCAGTTCTTC. This codes for CSASRTSGIILPSTSSYNEQFF.